This entry is about one T cell receptor (beta chain). Its antigen is unidentified. These data originate in a study of beta chain features in type 1 diabetes. Expressed TCRB transcripts got sequenced, as all isolated RNA was reverse transcribed. TCRdb's table, derived via immunoSEQ multiplex PCR, lists solely in-frame clones and lacks some. The table shows 130,000 to 150,000 clones, with 10% to 15% occurring only once. Per germline, CDR1 MGHDK and CDR2 SYGVNS. The CDR3 has 13 residues. Findings and caveats of the study: Shorter TCRB CDR3s, moderately but significantly so, marked every one of the four CD4+ subsets in Type 1 diabetes patients.

The chain links TRBV25-1 to TRBJ2-5, with D perhaps TRBD1 or TRBD2 (5 bases each). Judging by the DNA end, TRBJ2-7 fits better; the J call may be wrong. The sequencing input was central memory CD4+ T cells from blood. This TCR was recovered from a man younger than 30 with type 1 diabetes. The chain's CDR3 is CASSEEGKDEQYF. DNA of the CDR3: TGTGCCAGCAGTGAAGAGGGGAAGGACGAGCAGTACTTC.